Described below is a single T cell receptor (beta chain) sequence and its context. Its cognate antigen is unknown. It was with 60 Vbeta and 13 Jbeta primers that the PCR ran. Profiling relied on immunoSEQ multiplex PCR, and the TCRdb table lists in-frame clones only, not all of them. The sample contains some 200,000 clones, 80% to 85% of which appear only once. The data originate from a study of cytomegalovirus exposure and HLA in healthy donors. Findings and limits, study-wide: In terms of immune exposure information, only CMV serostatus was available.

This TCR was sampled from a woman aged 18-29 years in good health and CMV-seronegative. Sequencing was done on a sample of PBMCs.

The CDR3 sequence: CASSTRTSGSNEQFF. The CDR3 region has the DNA TGTGCCAGTAGCACACGGACTAGCGGGAGCAATGAGCAGTTCTTC. V and J are TRBV19 and TRBJ2-1; TRBD2 agrees at 13 bases. The V segment lost 6 bases and the J segment 6 bases; nucleotides outside the gene matches: 5. This CDR3 has 15 amino acids. Germline V gives CDR1 LNHDA, CDR2 SQIVND (reference sequence).